This T cell receptor (beta chain) was sequenced for a study of CD8 T cells in Susac syndrome (dated by TCRdb to the late 2010s). Concerning the study at large: Repertoire sequencing was used to test whether CD8+ T cell activation and differentiation in Susac syndrome was antigen driven.

Peripheral blood CD8+ and CD4+ T cells from healthy donors, Susac syndrome patients and multiple sclerosis patients were profiled by high-throughput TCR beta sequencing. Treatment-naive patients with stable or active relapsing-remitting disease fulfilling revised McDonald criteria were used as multiple sclerosis controls. Bulk CD8+ and CD4+ T cells were purified by magnetic negative isolation, while CD8+ TEMRA cells were enriched using FACS. Blood was collected in EDTA tubes and processed within 24 hours, with PBMCs isolated through density gradient centrifugation. PBMCs intended for TCR sequencing were cryopreserved in liquid nitrogen and were subsequently thawed in a 37 degrees C water bath. The sorted or isolated CD4+, CD8+ and CD8+ TEMRA cells reached a purity of at least 90%. Study-wide findings and limitations: The study acknowledged that relatively few individuals were included in the TCR sequencing and HLA analysis.

Turning to this clonotype: Its antigen is currently not known. No quality values exist for individual bases; no much larger clone is one base distant.

Taken from cysteine to phenylalanine, the CDR3 has 16 residues. Just the 48-base CDR3 DNA is kept, in frame starting at base 1. In the germline V gene, CDR1 corresponds to ENHRY and CDR2 to SYGVKD. The germline V and J ends show losses of 4 bases and 0 bases respectively, and no gene match explains 8 bases of the junction. RNA was extracted with the RNeasy kit and 0.5 to 1 ug was reverse transcribed using random hexamers. The immunoSEQ multiplex PCR assay, which covers 54 Vbeta and 13 Jbeta segments, was used to amplify TCR beta CDR3 regions. PCR amplification bias was corrected using a synthetic template baseline for primer optimization and computational correction. Per the source publication's procedure: Reads were assigned to V, D and J genes according to IMGT and analyzed in immunoSEQ Analyzer, with only productive sequences retained. Clonality was calculated as one minus the Shannon entropy normalized by log2 of the number of productive unique sequences. Public and private clones were assessed among the 100 most prevalent clones of each patient and control. Clones were defined as Susac-specific if absent from the healthy and MS cohorts, from around 1,000 published viral clones and from other ImmuneACCESS disease sequences. The public reads were run again by TCRdb, first through fastp at Q25 and then through MiXCR, and only productive beta chains were kept. Here each entry gathers all rows of one CDR3 protein and keeps the most common genes and DNA. TCRdb assigned the V and J calls; the authors' analysis was not used. Here the sample has more than 250,000 distinct CDR3 sequences; about 92% occur a single time. The ten largest clonotypes hold 0.065% of the sample.

What was sequenced was CD4+ T cells from PBMCs. In this chain, TRBV10-3 is recombined with TRBJ2-7, with TRBD1 identical over 8 junction bases. The receptor's source is a human donor with multiple sclerosis. The CDR3 in this case is CAISGSQQGGSYEQYF. The DNA sequence is given as TGTGCCATCAGTGGCTCACAACAGGGGGGCTCCTACGAGCAGTACTTC.